Listed here is a single T cell receptor (beta chain). Its antigen is not known. This entry belongs to a study of blood T cells in healthy people across ages. It was with a sample-barcoded 5' primer and a J-beta primer mix that a second PCR of roughly 7 to 12 cycles was run. TCRdb used MiXCR to reprocess the 5' RACE reads, holding one entry per CDR3 protein. The table includes about 580,000 distinct CDR3 sequences, roughly 48% detected once. Whole-study results and caveats: With age, beta diversity per million T cells declined roughly linearly, significantly by about 37.

Sequenced material: blood. The clonotype originates from an elderly man in good health.

The CDR3 loop reads CASSPERSGSEEQYF. In DNA form, the CDR3 reads TGCGCCAGCAGCCCCGAGCGGAGCGGGAGTGAAGAGCAGTACTTC. The chain links TRBV5-1 to TRBJ2-4, with TRBD2 identical over 8 bases. The CDR3 consists of 15 residues. Unmatched junction bases numbered 16, after V lost 4 bases and J lost 13 bases. Germline CDR1 reads SGHRS; CDR2 reads YFSETQ.